A selection of T cell receptor beta chains follows, all from one sample in a study of cytomegalovirus exposure and HLA in healthy donors. TCRdb's table, derived via immunoSEQ multiplex PCR, lists solely in-frame clones and lacks some. This sample has 150,000 to 160,000 clones, with more than 75% found just once. Sequencing used PBMCs. The source of these receptors is a man aged 25 to 40 in good health and CMV-seropositive. Each CDR3 is given with its conserved first and last residue. A D gene is named only where the DNA matches it firmly. Clone size, where shown, is once, few, many, or a class for clones that have expanded.

.	13	TRBV21-1	.	TRBJ1-2	CAGHEGSNYGYTF
TRBD2	17	TRBV29-1	.	TRBJ2-1	CSVPGLAGFSSYNEQFF
TRBD1	14	TRBV19	.	TRBJ1-3	CASSSTTGADTIYF
.	14	TRBV2	.	TRBJ1-4	CASGETGINEKLFF
.	12	TRBV10-3	few	TRBJ1-5	CAISDPSQPQHF
.	16	TRBV12-5	.	TRBJ2-5	CASGFSLEGIGETQYF
TRBD2	14	TRBV6-1	few	TRBJ2-3	CASNSGSDTDTQYF
.	14	TRBV11-1	.	TRBJ1-4	CASSLSTGNEKLFF
.	12	TRBV28	.	TRBJ1-5	CASSSSGRPQHF
.	15	TRBV10-2	.	TRBJ2-1	CASSDEQLRYNEQFF
.	14	TRBV9	once	TRBJ2-3	CASSRQAPTDTQYF
TRBD2	15	TRBV25-1	few	TRBJ2-3	CASSVAGGRTDTQYF
.	14	TRBV5-4	.	TRBJ1-1	CASSPSTVNTEAFF
.	13	TRBV30	.	TRBJ2-5	CAWMSGNGETQYF
.	14	TRBV7-2	.	TRBJ1-5	CASSVQGSNQPQHF
.	15	TRBV4-3	.	TRBJ1-2	CASSQDHLGGSGYTF
.	13	TRBV27	.	.	CASSLEGRETQYF
TRBD1	16	TRBV30	.	TRBJ1-5	CAWLYVTGQLGQPQHF
.	16	TRBV18	once	TRBJ2-7	CASSPNPAGGSYEQYF
.	17	TRBV4-3	.	TRBJ2-3	CASSQDPPRGGTDTQYF
.	14	TRBV5-1	.	TRBJ2-7	CASSLGRLSYEQYF
.	16	TRBV27	few	TRBJ1-5	CASSPRGSLIGQPQHF
TRBD1	18	TRBV10-3	.	TRBJ2-3	CAISDFSDRATSTDTQYF
TRBD2	16	TRBV19	.	TRBJ2-1	CASSIARTSGYNEQFF
TRBD1	15	TRBV7-2	.	TRBJ2-1	CASSTRQGGYNEQFF
TRBD2	14	TRBV28	.	TRBJ2-7	CASSRPGGSYEQYF
.	17	TRBV29-1	.	.	CSVEAGNIQLSSYEQYF
.	12	TRBV6-6	.	TRBJ1-5	CASTKPNQPQHF
.	16	TRBV7-3	.	TRBJ1-1	CASSRETTGRGTEAFF
.	13	TRBV28	.	TRBJ2-7	CASNGAHSYEQYF
.	12	TRBV29-1	.	TRBJ2-2	CSVRGKTGELFF
.	13	TRBV30	few	TRBJ2-3	CAWSVPGTDTQYF
TRBD2	17	TRBV11-3	.	TRBJ2-1	CASSSGLLAGVNNEQFF